This T cell receptor (beta chain) emerged from a study of CD4 and CD8 cells across lung adenocarcinoma regions listed by TCRdb under 2018. Turning to the overall study: The study examined intratumor heterogeneity of the T cell receptor repertoire by comparing tumor centers with tumor margins.

As to this clonotype: What this receptor recognizes is not known. A junction end diverges from the germline sequence, so it may reflect a read error.

The CDR3 holds 15 amino acids from the cysteine to the phenylalanine. CDR3 DNA is the only sequence kept; it has 45 bases, read in frame from the first base. In the germline V gene, CDR1 corresponds to MNHEY and CDR2 to SVGAGI. Library preparation used PCR. Sequencing relied on a HiSeq X Ten. TCRdb cleaned the public reads at Q25 with fastp, built clones with MiXCR and kept in-frame beta chains. Under each unique CDR3 protein, matching rows form one entry showing the most common genes and DNA. The sample records 6,700 or so distinct CDR3 sequences, under 55% of which are singletons. The ten largest clonotypes hold approximately 20% of the sample. Patients with localized lung adenocarcinoma, a subtype of non-small cell lung cancer, were used as donors. Samples were obtained from the centers of localized lung adenocarcinomas. For TCR repertoire analysis, CD8+ T cells from tumor tissue were profiled apart from CD4+ T cells.

The clonotype comes from a female donor with lung adenocarcinoma. The CD4 and CD8 labels of this study may be unreliable. Input material: CD8+ T cells from the center of a lung tumor. The cell subset or site label for this specimen denotes: tumor center region. The V gene is TRBV6-5 and the J gene is TRBJ2-1; TRBD2 is a weak D gene call, 5 bases matching. CDR3 sequence: CASSYHRQDTGEQFF. The DNA sequence follows: TGTGCCAGCAGTTACCATCGACAAGACACCGGGGAGCAGTTCTTT.